One sample yielded the 18 T cell receptor beta chains listed below, sequenced in a study of low-dose radiotherapy and immunotherapy resistance in tumors. Time point denoted: before trial treatment. Both TCRalpha and TCRbeta chains were reverse transcribed with V-gene-specific primers. TCRs underwent around 18 PCR cycles of amplification with a constant-region primer and V-primer adapter. TCRdb processed the reads anew with MiXCR; each CDR3 protein has one entry. Of 65,000 to 100,000 distinct CDR3 sequences in the sample, around 17% were seen once. Sequencing used PBMCs, obtained before treatment. These receptors all stem from a male donor with prostate cancer.

This clonotype was seen many times. This rearrangement joins TRBV5-1 to TRBJ2-1, with D possibly matching TRBD2 (5 bases). Trimming shortened V by 0 bases and J by 0 bases, and 7 bases separated the two germline ends. The CDR3 covers 15 residues. Germline loops: CDR1 SGHRS, CDR2 YFSETQ. The CDR3 nucleotides are TGCGCCAGCAGCTTGGTGGGGAGCTCCTACAATGAGCAGTTCTTC. Amino acids: CASSLVGSSYNEQFF.

Only a few counts were recorded for this clonotype. A read error is likely here: a far larger clone is one base away. The chain carries TRBV5-1 and TRBJ2-7, with D tentatively TRBD2 (7 bases). This CDR3 spans 13 amino acids. Looked up from germline, CDR1 is SGHRS and CDR2 is YFSETQ. V was trimmed by 6 bases and J by 7 bases, leaving 17 bases between them. This CDR3 is CASKGGLGDEQYF. The DNA for the CDR3 is TGCGCCAGCAAGGGGGGGCTAGGGGATGAGCAGTACTTC.

Regarding this clonotype: Only one base separates this from a far larger clonotype, so it likely reflects a read error. The V gene is TRBV6-5, the J gene TRBJ2-7; 9 bases agree with TRBD1. Germline CDR1 MNHEY, CDR2 SVGAGI. The CDR3 covers 18 residues. The CDR3, as DNA: TGTGGCAGCAGTTACACGGACAGGGGTGCCCCGGCCTCCTACGAGCAGTACTTC. This encodes CGSSYTDRGAPASYEQYF.

This clonotype has a count of ten or more. The chain couples TRBV20-1 to TRBJ2-3, with D possibly matching TRBD1 (5 bases). The CDR3 is made up of 14 amino acids. V was clipped by 5 bases and J by 0 bases, with 12 bases between them. CDR1 is DFQATT and CDR2 is SNEGSKA in the germline V gene (reference sequence). The CDR3 loop is CSAGAPSSTDTQYF. The CDR3, as DNA: TGCAGTGCTGGGGCACCCTCTAGCACAGATACGCAGTATTTT.

This clonotype turned up a few times. The chain combines TRBV5-1 with TRBJ2-1; D remains ambiguous. The CDR3 length is 14 residues. CDR1 is SGHRS and CDR2 is YFSETQ in the germline V gene. Between the trimmed V and J ends, which lost 0 bases and 1 base, there was a span of 5 bases. For the CDR3, the DNA is TGCGCCAGCAGCTTGGACGGTTCCTACAATGAGCAGTTCTTC. Protein: CASSLDGSYNEQFF.

The sample holds many counts of this clonotype. This sequence joins TRBV10-3 and TRBJ2-1; D is uncertain. The germline CDR1 and CDR2 sequences are ENHRY and SYGVKD. The CDR3 is made up of 13 amino acids. V was pared by 0 bases and J by 10 bases, with 10 bases between. The CDR3 coding sequence is TGTGCCATCAGTGAGTCGGAGCCCCCGGAGCAGTTCTTC. It yields the protein CAISESEPPEQFF.

At least ten counts were recorded for this clonotype. This chain links TRBV7-2 with TRBJ2-5; 12 bases line up with TRBD2. Germline assignment: CDR1 SGHTA and CDR2 FQGNSA. The CDR3 totals 18 residues. The trim removed 2 bases at V and 7 bases at J, leaving 14 bases unmatched. This CDR3 reads CASSLPRTSGALLWTQYF. In DNA, the CDR3 is TGTGCCAGCAGCTTACCCCGGACTAGCGGGGCCCTGCTGTGGACCCAGTACTTC.

The chain carries TRBV6-1 and TRBJ2-5, with 10 nucleotides matching TRBD2. Trimming took 3 bases from V and 3 from J; bases not matched to a gene: 7. This CDR3 region has 16 residues. Germline values: CDR1 MNHNS, CDR2 SASEGT. CDR3: CASSELVSGGKETQYF. The CDR3 DNA reads as TGTGCCAGCAGTGAGCTGGTTAGCGGGGGGAAAGAGACCCAGTACTTC.

This clonotype has ten or more counts. V is TRBV5-1 and J is TRBJ1-2, with TRBD1 matching over 8 bases. Germline V gives CDR1 SGHRS, CDR2 YFSETQ. V shed 3 bases and J 6 bases; nucleotides not matched to a gene: 4. The CDR3 is 13 residues long. The CDR3 DNA reads TGCGCCAGCAGCTCCTGGACAGGGAATGGCTACACCTTC. This gives the protein CASSSWTGNGYTF.

This rearrangement joins TRBV3-1 to TRBJ1-5; D gene unclear. V was pared by 1 base and J by 8 bases, with 21 bases between. CDR1 and CDR2 from the germline V gene are LGHDT and YNNKEL (reference sequence). The CDR3 is made up of 17 amino acids. CDR3 bases: TGTGCCAGCAGCCAAGGAGAAACAAGTGGGCTCTGGAAGCCCCAGCATTTT. Encoded protein: CASSQGETSGLWKPQHF. The whole variable domain, filled in from reference TRBV3-1 and TRBJ1-5, reads DTAVSQTPKYLVTQMGNDKSIKCEQNLGHDTMYWYKQDSKKFLKIMFSYNNKELIINETVPNRFSPKSPDKAHLNLHINSLELGDSAVYFCASSQGETSGLWKPQHFGDGTRLSIL.

In this sample, this clonotype turned up many times. The chain is built from TRBV20-1 and TRBJ2-1; 12 bases fit TRBD2. This CDR3 has 16 residues. The germline V gene has CDR1 DFQATT and CDR2 SNEGSKA (reference sequence). V shed 0 bases and J 2 bases; nucleotides not matched to a gene: 2. CDR3 in amino acids: CSARDSSGGAYNEQFF. CDR3 nucleotide sequence: TGCAGTGCTAGAGATTCTAGCGGGGGGGCCTACAATGAGCAGTTCTTC.

In this sample, this clonotype turned up many times. The chain joins TRBV4-1 to TRBJ2-7; D not certain. Trimming took off 0 bases at V and 2 bases at J, with 11 bases between the two ends. The CDR3 runs 15 residues. Germline CDR1 and CDR2: MGHRA and YSYEKL. The CDR3 region has the DNA TGCGCCAGCAGCCAAGATGGGAACGGCCCCTACGAGCAGTACTTC. It is translated as CASSQDGNGPYEQYF.

This clonotype was detected ten times or more. The rearrangement uses TRBV20-1 and TRBJ1-5; TRBD1 might be the D (5 bases). CDR1 is DFQATT, CDR2 SNEGSKA, per germline (reference sequence). The V end lost 2 bases, the J end lost 0 bases, and 8 bases lay between the germline ends. This CDR3 spans 14 amino acids. CDR3 bases: TGCAGTGCTAGAAGGGGCCTTAGCAATCAGCCCCAGCATTTT. This sequence encodes CSARRGLSNQPQHF.

As concerns this clonotype: This may be a read error, as it is one base from a much larger clone. This chain joins TRBV24-1 and TRBJ2-2; 11 bases are shared with TRBD2. Germline V lookup: CDR1 KGHDR, CDR2 SFDVKD. This CDR3 comprises 17 residues. CDR3 nucleotide sequence: TGTGCCACCAGTGATGTCCCTAGCGGGGGGCGCACCGGGAAGCTGTTTTTT. Its translation is CATSDVPSGGRTGKLFF.

This clonotype showed up many times. This chain joins TRBV29-1 and TRBJ2-5, with 12 bases lining up with TRBD2. The ends lost 6 bases at V and 5 bases at J; junction bases unmatched: 7. CDR1 and CDR2 from the germline V gene are SQVTM and ANQGSEA. There are 14 residues in the CDR3. CDR3 coding DNA: TGCAGCGTAGGACTAGCGGGGCGACCCGAGACCCAGTACTTC. Its translation is CSVGLAGRPETQYF.

This clonotype was observed at least ten times. The chain is built from TRBV20-1 and TRBJ2-2; D may match TRBD1 or TRBD2 (5 bases each). This CDR3 contains 13 residues. The V gene's germline CDR1 is DFQATT and CDR2 SNEGSKA (reference sequence). V was shortened by 3 bases and J by 6 bases, with 11 bases between the two germline ends. The CDR3 bases are TGCAGTGCTAGGGGGGAACGGGCCGGGGAGCTGTTTTTT. Translated: CSARGERAGELFF.

There are many counts of this clonotype. The chain joins TRBV19 to TRBJ2-1; weak D call: TRBD2 (6 bases). Germline V CDR1 and CDR2: LNHDA, SQIVND (reference sequence). The CDR3 totals 16 residues. V lost 1 base to trimming and J lost 2 bases, with 12 bases between them. CDR3 in amino acids: CASSIVWRDPYNEQFF. The CDR3 DNA sequence: TGTGCCAGTAGTATAGTCTGGCGGGACCCCTACAATGAGCAGTTCTTC.

This clonotype was recorded many times. The V and J genes are TRBV13 and TRBJ2-1; maybe TRBD2 (5 bases). V gave up 1 base and J gave up 6 bases, with 13 bases separating them. Germline CDR1 PRHDT, CDR2 FYEKMQ (reference sequence). This CDR3 comprises 15 residues. Here the CDR3 reads CASSLDPSEGNEQFF. CDR3 DNA: TGTGCCAGCAGCTTAGATCCTTCAGAGGGCAATGAGCAGTTCTTC.